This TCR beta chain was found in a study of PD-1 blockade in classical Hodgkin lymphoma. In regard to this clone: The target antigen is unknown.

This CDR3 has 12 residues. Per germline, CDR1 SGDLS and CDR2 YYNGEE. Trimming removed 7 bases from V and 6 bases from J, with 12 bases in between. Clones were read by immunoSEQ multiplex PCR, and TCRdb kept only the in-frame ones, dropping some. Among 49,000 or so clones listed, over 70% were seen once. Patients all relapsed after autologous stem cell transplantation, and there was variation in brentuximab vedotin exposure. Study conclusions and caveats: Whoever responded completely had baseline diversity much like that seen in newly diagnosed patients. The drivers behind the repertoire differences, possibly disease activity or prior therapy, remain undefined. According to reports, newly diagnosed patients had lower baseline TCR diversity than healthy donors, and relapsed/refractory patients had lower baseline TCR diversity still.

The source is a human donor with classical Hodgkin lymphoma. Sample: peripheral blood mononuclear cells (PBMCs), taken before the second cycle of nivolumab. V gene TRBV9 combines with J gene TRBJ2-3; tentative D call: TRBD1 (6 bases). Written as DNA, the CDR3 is TGTGCCAGCTCCTCAGGGGCGGATACGCAGTATTTT. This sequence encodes CASSSGADTQYF.